A selection of T cell receptor beta chains follows, all from one sample in a study of blood T cell repertoires in COVID-19. Some clones are missing from TCRdb's copy, which holds only in-frame ones; the method was immunoSEQ multiplex PCR. The repertoire holds approximately 210,000 clones, with about 83% as singletons. The sample taken for sequencing was peripheral blood. All receptors derive from a man aged 50 to 60 with active or convalescent COVID-19. CDR3s include the opening cysteine and the closing phenylalanine or tryptophan. A D gene is named only where the DNA matches it firmly. Some rows have no size entry. The others give once, few or many, or a class for an expanded clone.

TRBD1,.,TRBV12-3/TRBV12-4,TRBJ1-2,TGTGCCAGCAGCACGACAGGGGGCTATGGCTACACCTTC,CASSTTGGYGYTF
TRBD2,once,TRBV6-2/TRBV6-3,TRBJ2-1,TGTGCCAGCAGTCATAGCGGGAGTCTCAATGAGCAGTTCTTC,CASSHSGSLNEQFF
TRBD1,.,TRBV2,TRBJ1-6,TGTGCCAGCAGTGGAGGGACAGCCCTTAATTCACCCCTCCACTTT,CASSGGTALNSPLHF
TRBD1,.,TRBV6-1,TRBJ2-7,TGTGCCAGCAGTGCCTCCACAGGGGGTGTCTCCTACGAGCAGTACTTC,CASSASTGGVSYEQYF
.,.,TRBV4-3,TRBJ2-7,TGCGCCAGCAGCCAAGGGAACAGACCCTCCGAGCAGTACTTC,CASSQGNRPSEQYF
TRBD1,.,TRBV19,TRBJ1-3,TGTGCCAGTAGTTCCCGGGACAGGGCCAACTCTGGAAACACCATATATTTT,CASSSRDRANSGNTIYF
TRBD1,.,TRBV29-1,TRBJ1-2,TGCAGCGTTGTGCGGCAGGGGGCCTTAGCTAACTATGGCTACACCTTC,CSVVRQGALANYGYTF
TRBD1,.,TRBV29-1,TRBJ1-5,TGCAGCGTGGCCACAGGGGGCCCGAATCAGCCCCAGCATTTT,CSVATGGPNQPQHF
TRBD2,.,TRBV28,TRBJ2-2,TGTGCCAGCTCCGGGACTAGCAAGAACACCGGGGAGCTGTTTTTT,CASSGTSKNTGELFF
TRBD2,.,TRBV29-1,TRBJ2-7,TGCAGCGTTCCAGTAGCGGGAGGGAAGGAGCAGTACTTC,CSVPVAGGKEQYF
.,.,TRBV6-2/TRBV6-3,TRBJ1-2,TGTGCCAGCAGTGACAGGATCAGCTACACCTTC,CASSDRISYTF
TRBD1,few,TRBV25-1,TRBJ2-7,TGTGCCAGCAGGCTACAGGGGGCGCGTGAGCAGTACTTC,CASRLQGAREQYF
.,.,TRBV20-1,TRBJ2-7,TGCAGTGCCACACAGGGCTACGAGCAGTACTTC,CSATQGYEQYF
TRBD1,.,TRBV7-6,TRBJ1-6,TGTGCCAGCAGCTTAGTCCAGGGACAGGCGTCGGGTTCACCCCTCCACTTT,CASSLVQGQASGSPLHF
TRBD2,.,TRBV2,TRBJ2-5,TGTGCCAGCAGGTGGACTAGCGGAAAAGAGACCCAGTACTTC,CASRWTSGKETQYF
TRBD1,.,TRBV6-6,TRBJ1-5,TGTGCCAGCAGGACAGGGGATTTCCTCAATCAGCCCCAGCATTTT,CASRTGDFLNQPQHF
TRBD2,.,TRBV5-1,TRBJ2-1,TGCGCCCGCCGGCGGGGGGGTGTGTGGGCCTCCTACAATGAGCAGTTCTTC,CARRRGGVWASYNEQFF
.,.,TRBV5-1,TRBJ1-1,TGCGCCAGCAGTTTTAAGCGGACGGATACGTGGACTGAAGCTTTCTTT,CASSFKRTDTWTEAFF
.,.,TRBV5-1,TRBJ1-6,TGCGCCAGCACGATGGCAGGGGATAATTCACCCCTCCACTTT,CASTMAGDNSPLHF
.,once,TRBV27,TRBJ2-5,TGTGCCAGCAGTTTTCTCCCACGGGGCCAAGAGACCCAGTACTTC,CASSFLPRGQETQYF
.,.,TRBV2,TRBJ1-1,TGTGCCAGCAACTGGGGGCACCAGAACACTGAAGCTTTCTTT,CASNWGHQNTEAFF
TRBD1,.,TRBV12-3/TRBV12-4,TRBJ1-1,TGTGCCACCTCCAGGGGGGTGAACACTGAAGCTTTCTTT,CATSRGVNTEAFF
.,.,TRBV7-9,TRBJ1-3,TGTGCCAGCAGCCCGAGAGCGGGGCTAGGTGGAAACACCATATATTTT,CASSPRAGLGGNTIYF
TRBD1,.,TRBV7-6,TRBJ1-4,TGTGCCAGCAGCTCGCTCACAGGGGATGGGAATGAAAAACTGTTTTTT,CASSSLTGDGNEKLFF
.,.,TRBV6-1,TRBJ1-2,TGTGCCAGCAGTGAAAATTGGGAGTCGCTAGTAAACACCTTC,CASSENWESLVNTF
.,.,TRBV19,TRBJ2-3,TGTGCCTCGTCGCCCCCAGGCGGCACAGATACGCAGTATTTT,CASSPPGGTDTQYF
TRBD2,.,TRBV5-1,TRBJ2-1,TGCGCCAGCAGCCTCGAAGGTAGCGGGGGGGTCTCCTACAATGAGCAGTTCTTC,CASSLEGSGGVSYNEQFF
.,.,TRBV10-1,TRBJ2-1,TGCGCCAGCAGTGGACAGGTAACCTACAATGAGCAGTTCTTC,CASSGQVTYNEQFF
TRBD1,.,TRBV18,TRBJ1-2,TGTGCCAGCTCACCCCAGACAGGGGCGATCGGCTACACCTTC,CASSPQTGAIGYTF
TRBD2,.,TRBV6-6,TRBJ2-3,TGTGCCAGCAGTTTAACCTCTAGCGGGGGTACAGATACGCAGTATTTT,CASSLTSSGGTDTQYF
.,.,TRBV29-1,TRBJ2-3,TGCAGCGTTGACGAGGGACACACAGATACGCAGTATTTT,CSVDEGHTDTQYF
.,.,TRBV19,TRBJ1-1,TGTGCCAGTAGTCTGGGACACACGAACACTGAAGCTTTCTTT,CASSLGHTNTEAFF
.,.,TRBV6-1,TRBJ1-5,TGTGCCAGCAGTGCGTCGGGGTCCACTGGACAGAGGAGCAATCAGCCCCAGCATTTT,CASSASGSTGQRSNQPQHF
TRBD2,.,TRBV11-2,TRBJ2-1,TGTGCCAGCAGCGCCTTGCGGGGGTACAATGAGCAGTTCTTC,CASSALRGYNEQFF
TRBD1,once,TRBV6-5,TRBJ1-5,TGTGCCAGCACCCAGGACAGGGAACAGCCCCAGCATTTT,CASTQDREQPQHF
.,.,TRBV9,TRBJ2-7,TGTGCCAGCAGCGCGGGAGTGAGCTACGAGCAGTACTTC,CASSAGVSYEQYF
.,many,TRBV18,TRBJ1-6,TGTGCCAGCTCACGAGGGAATAATTCACCCCTCCACTTT,CASSRGNNSPLHF
TRBD1,.,TRBV7-9,TRBJ1-1,TGTGCCAGCAAGACTCCAGGGGGCGTGAACACTGAAGCTTTCTTT,CASKTPGGVNTEAFF
.,few,TRBV7-2,TRBJ2-2,TGTGCCAGCAGCTTTTTATATGGTGGACAGAGATACACCGGGGAGCTGTTTTTT,CASSFLYGGQRYTGELFF
TRBD1,.,TRBV18,TRBJ2-2,TGTGCCAGCTCACTTTTGGACAGGGGGCTGTGGAACACCGGGGAGCTGTTTTTT,CASSLLDRGLWNTGELFF
TRBD1,.,TRBV6-5,TRBJ1-1,TGTGCCACAACAGGGGCAACCTTGAACACTGAAGCTTTCTTT,CATTGATLNTEAFF
.,once,TRBV7-2,TRBJ1-1,TGTGCCAGCAGCGCAGGACAGAGTAACACTGAAGCTTTCTTT,CASSAGQSNTEAFF
.,.,TRBV29-1,TRBJ1-1,TGCAGCGTTCTCCTGGGAGGACAGAACACTGAAGCTTTCTTT,CSVLLGGQNTEAFF
.,.,TRBV30,TRBJ1-1,TGTGCCTGGAGTGGGGCTGAGAACACTGAAGCTTTCTTT,CAWSGAENTEAFF
.,few,TRBV5-1,TRBJ1-5,TGCGCCAGCAGCTTGGACAGGGAACAGCCCCAGCATTTT,CASSLDREQPQHF
TRBD2,.,TRBV13,TRBJ2-5,TGTGCCAGCAGCTTAGGAGGGACTAGGAGCTTTGAGACCCAGTACTTC,CASSLGGTRSFETQYF
TRBD1,.,TRBV6-2/TRBV6-3,TRBJ1-5,TGTGCCAGCAGTTACCGACGGGACAGAAATCAGCCCCAGCATTTT,CASSYRRDRNQPQHF
TRBD1,.,TRBV30,TRBJ1-2,TGTGCCTGGAGTAAAGGGACAGGGGATGTCTATGGCTACACCTTC,CAWSKGTGDVYGYTF